These 31 T cell receptor beta chains were all obtained from the same sample, sequenced in a study of blood T cell repertoires in COVID-19. Data came from immunoSEQ multiplex PCR; TCRdb stores just in-frame clones and leaves some out. Of around 170,000 clones listed, about 86% are singletons. Sequencing used peripheral blood. Every receptor here comes from a man aged 25-45 years with active or convalescent COVID-19.

This clone was seen just once. The V call is TRBV27, the J call TRBJ1-6; TRBD1 agrees at 7 bases. Trimming at V came to 5 bases and at J to 0 bases, leaving 4 bases not matched to a gene. CDR3 length: 16 residues. Germline CDR1 and CDR2: MNHEY and SMNVEV (reference sequence). In DNA, the CDR3 is TGTGCCAGCAGTAAGACAGGGAGCTCCTATAATTCACCCCTCCACTTT. It codes for CASSKTGSSYNSPLHF.

V and J are TRBV13 and TRBJ2-7, with TRBD1 identical over 10 bases. CDR3 length equals 20 residues. Germline assignment: CDR1 PRHDT and CDR2 FYEKMQ (reference sequence). Germline trimming cut 5 bases from V and 0 bases from J; bases unmatched to any gene: 19. CDR3 sequence reads: CASSEKAGTGDSGDSYEQYF. As DNA, the CDR3 is TGTGCCAGCAGCGAGAAAGCCGGGACAGGGGACTCGGGGGACTCCTACGAGCAGTACTTC.

The chain recombines TRBV27 with TRBJ2-7; the D gene is possibly TRBD2 (5 bases). This CDR3 contains 15 residues. V dropped 0 bases and J dropped 0 bases, with 9 bases sitting between them. Germline-derived CDR1 and CDR2 are MNHEY and SMNVEV (reference sequence). CDR3 coding DNA: TGTGCCAGCAGTTTATCAGTGGGAGTCTCCTACGAGCAGTACTTC. As protein: CASSLSVGVSYEQYF.

J is TRBJ2-1 and V is TRBV30; 13 nucleotides match TRBD2. V shed 1 base and J 6 bases; nucleotides not matched to a gene: 3. Germline lookup yields CDR1 GTSNPN and CDR2 SVGIG (reference sequence). There are 15 residues in the CDR3. The CDR3 reads CAWSDGLAGVNEQFF. The CDR3, as DNA: TGTGCCTGGAGTGATGGACTAGCGGGGGTCAATGAGCAGTTCTTC. Variable domain in full (rest from reference TRBV30 and TRBJ2-1): SQTIHQWPATLVQPVGSPLSLECTVEGTSNPNLYWYRQAAGRGLQLLFYSVGIGQISSEVPQNLSASRPQDRQFILSSKKLLLSDSGFYLCAWSDGLAGVNEQFFGPGTRLTVL.

This clone was counted only a few times. The V gene is TRBV5-1, the J gene TRBJ2-1, with TRBD1 as a possible D gene (6 bases). Germline CDR1 is SGHRS and CDR2 is YFSETQ. This CDR3 region has 13 residues. Trimming shortened V by 7 bases and J by 5 bases, and 13 bases separated the two germline ends. Here the CDR3 reads CASSRQANNEQFF. The CDR3 DNA reads as TGCGCCAGCTCCCGACAGGCTAACAATGAGCAGTTCTTC.

The gene calls are TRBV30 and TRBJ1-3, with D hard to call. The CDR3 contains 13 residues. In germline, CDR1 is GTSNPN, CDR2 SVGIG (reference sequence). The V gene lost 0 bases and the J gene lost 4 bases, with 7 bases spanning the gap. CDR3 loop: CAWSVAVGNTIYF. The CDR3 DNA reads TGTGCCTGGAGTGTGGCAGTAGGAAACACCATATATTTT. Full variable domain (outside the CDR3, taken from reference TRBV30 and TRBJ1-3): SQTIHQWPATLVQPVGSPLSLECTVEGTSNPNLYWYRQAAGRGLQLLFYSVGIGQISSEVPQNLSASRPQDRQFILSSKKLLLSDSGFYLCAWSVAVGNTIYFGEGSWLTVV.

This rearrangement joins TRBV7-3 to TRBJ2-1, with 8 nucleotides matching TRBD2. CDR1 and CDR2 from the germline V gene are SGHTA and FQGTGA. Trimming took 3 bases from V and 3 from J; bases not matched to a gene: 4. This CDR3 is built from 15 residues. Written as DNA, the CDR3 is TGTGCCAGCAGCTTGGGACTAGAGGGCTACAATGAGCAGTTCTTC. It yields the protein CASSLGLEGYNEQFF.

This chain connects TRBV10-1 to TRBJ1-1; no clear D. The length of the CDR3 is 13 residues. Looked up from germline, CDR1 is WNHNN and CDR2 is SYGVQD (reference sequence). The V end was cut by 6 bases, the J end by 1 base, with 9 bases between. The CDR3 DNA is TGCGCCAGCAGGGAGACACCGAACACTGAAGCTTTCTTT. This translates into CASRETPNTEAFF.

This clone has more than one count but fewer than ten. This chain connects TRBV13 to TRBJ2-5; D remains ambiguous. CDR1 and CDR2 from the germline V gene are PRHDT and FYEKMQ (reference sequence). The CDR3 length is 14 residues. Trimming removed 1 base at V and 3 bases at J, with 9 bases between. CDR3 in amino acids: CASSLVGPKETQYF. CDR3 DNA sequence: TGTGCCAGCAGCTTAGTTGGCCCGAAAGAGACCCAGTACTTC.

This clone appeared once. The chain employs TRBV7-9 and TRBJ2-5; 10 bases match TRBD1. Per germline, CDR1 SEHNR and CDR2 FQNEAQ (reference sequence). Trimming at V came to 5 bases and at J to 2 bases, leaving 8 bases not matched to a gene. The CDR3 is 16 amino acids. The CDR3 region is CASSPRTGGLQETQYF. The CDR3 nucleotides read TGTGCCAGCAGCCCTAGGACAGGGGGGTTACAAGAGACCCAGTACTTC.

The V call is TRBV28, the J call TRBJ2-7; a possible D gene is TRBD1 (6 bases). This CDR3 comprises 14 residues. V shed 7 bases and J shed 2 bases, with 15 bases lying between them. The germline V gene has CDR1 MDHEN and CDR2 SYDVKM. The CDR3 loop is CASKADRLTYEQYF. DNA for the CDR3: TGTGCCAGCAAGGCCGACAGGCTAACCTACGAGCAGTACTTC.

This chain links TRBV7-6 with TRBJ1-3; D perhaps matches TRBD1 (5 bases). Trimming shortened V by 5 bases and J by 6 bases, and 17 bases separated the two germline ends. CDR1 is SGHVS, CDR2 FNYEAQ, per germline. The CDR3 extends over 15 amino acids. This CDR3 is CASSPSSGGLNTIYF. CDR3 nucleotides: TGTGCCAGCAGCCCGTCCTCTGGGGGGTTAAACACCATATATTTT.

This clone was counted a single time. Other DNA sequences within the sample encode an identical CDR3. The chain joins TRBV18 to TRBJ1-1; 11 nucleotides line up with TRBD1. The CDR3 has 14 residues. Unmatched junction bases numbered 0, after V lost 2 bases and J lost 4 bases. Germline V gene lookup returns CDR1 KGHSH and CDR2 LQKENI. CDR3 sequence: CASSPGTGGTEAFF. The CDR3, as DNA: TGTGCCAGCTCACCAGGGACAGGGGGCACTGAAGCTTTCTTT.

The chain is built from TRBV3-1 (or the pseudogene TRBV3-2) and TRBJ1-3, with D perhaps matching TRBD1 (5 bases). V lost 4 bases to trimming and J lost 2 bases, with 21 bases between them. The CDR3 consists of 18 residues. CDR1 LGHDT and CDR2 YNNKEL come from the germline V gene (reference sequence). The CDR3 reads CASSPRWGQWGTGNTIYF. In DNA form, the CDR3 reads TGTGCCAGCAGCCCCCGGTGGGGCCAGTGGGGAACTGGAAACACCATATATTTT.

This clone was found once. The chain is built from TRBV6-5 and TRBJ2-7, with a possible D match to TRBD2 (6 bases). Looked up from germline, CDR1 is MNHEY and CDR2 is SVGAGI. V lost 6 bases to trimming and J lost 0 bases, with 15 bases between them. The CDR3 covers 15 residues. CDR3 DNA sequence: TGTGCCAGCAGGGTCAGGGACTCGAGCTCCTACGAGCAGTACGTC. Translated, it gives CASRVRDSSSYEQYV.

Points on this clone: One end of the junction does not line up with germline, which may come from a read error. V usage is TRBV7-3 and J usage is TRBJ2-2; no definite D call. The CDR3 contains 11 residues. CDR1 is SGHTA, CDR2 FQGTGA, per germline. DNA of the CDR3: TGTGCCCGCAGGAGCACCGGGGAGCTGTTTTTT. This codes for CARRSTGELFF.

V and J are TRBV9 and TRBJ2-1; D uncertain. This CDR3 has 15 amino acids. Germline lookup yields CDR1 SGDLS and CDR2 YYNGEE. Trimming removed 0 bases at V and 0 bases at J, with 7 bases between. The CDR3 spells CASSVAVSSYNEQFF. The CDR3 DNA reads as TGTGCCAGCAGCGTAGCGGTAAGCTCCTACAATGAGCAGTTCTTC.

The rearrangement links TRBV11-2 to TRBJ1-1; D possibly corresponds to TRBD1 (6 bases). The V end was cut by 5 bases, the J end by 5 bases, with 15 bases between. CDR3 size: 14 residues. The V gene's germline CDR1 is SGHAT and CDR2 FQNNGV. As DNA, the CDR3 is TGTGCCAGCAGCGTACAGGGTTGGGGGACTGAAGCTTTCTTT. Its translation: CASSVQGWGTEAFF.

The V gene is TRBV5-5, the J gene TRBJ2-3; TRBD2 matches 10 bases. Germline-derived CDR1 and CDR2 are SGHKS and YYEKEE (reference sequence). Trimming took 6 bases from V and 3 from J; bases not matched to a gene: 4. This CDR3 is 14 amino acids long. Written as DNA, the CDR3 is TGTGCCAGCATAAGCGGGGGGGTTACAGATACGCAGTATTTT. Translation: CASISGGVTDTQYF.

The chain uses TRBV6-5 and TRBJ1-5; 9 positions agree with TRBD1. The CDR3 consists of 15 residues. The V and J ends lost 6 bases and 2 bases, in that order; junction bases with no gene match: 5. Germline V lookup: CDR1 MNHEY, CDR2 SVGAGI. The CDR3 is CASRPGQGGNQPQHF. Written as DNA, the CDR3 is TGTGCCAGCAGGCCGGGACAGGGTGGCAATCAGCCCCAGCATTTT.

The sample holds a few counts of this clone. The chain employs TRBV19 and TRBJ2-1, with 9 bases identical to TRBD1. V dropped 5 bases and J dropped 8; count of bases not matched to a gene: 13. CDR3 size: 16 residues. Germline assignment: CDR1 LNHDA and CDR2 SQIVND (reference sequence). The CDR3 loop is CASSPHGTGFRDEQFF. DNA for the CDR3: TGTGCCAGTAGTCCTCACGGGACAGGGTTTAGAGATGAGCAGTTCTTC.

The V and J genes are TRBV10-3 and TRBJ1-2; D remains unclear. V shed 7 bases and J shed 8 bases, with 20 bases lying between them. Germline CDR1 reads ENHRY; CDR2 reads SYGVKD. The CDR3 has 14 residues. This CDR3 reads CAITQVVGERGYTF. CDR3 sequence (DNA): TGTGCCATCACCCAAGTGGTGGGTGAGCGAGGCTACACCTTC.

V is TRBV10-3 and J is TRBJ1-1; 8 bases are shared with TRBD1. Germline lookup yields CDR1 ENHRY and CDR2 SYGVKD. CDR3 length: 14 amino acids. V shed 10 bases, J shed 1 base, and the junction held 8 bases outside the gene matches. This CDR3 is CASLPGQGNTEAFF. The CDR3 coding sequence is TGTGCCAGTCTACCCGGACAGGGGAACACTGAAGCTTTCTTT.

The rearrangement links TRBV18 to TRBJ2-3, with D possibly being TRBD2 (6 bases). V dropped 0 bases and J dropped 0 bases, with 10 bases sitting between them. CDR1 and CDR2 from the germline V gene are KGHSH and LQKENI. This CDR3 contains 16 residues. CDR3 sequence reads: CASSPPSGTSTDTQYF. CDR3 sequence (DNA): TGTGCCAGCTCACCACCGTCGGGGACTAGCACAGATACGCAGTATTTT.

The CDR3: CASSIDRWNTEAFF. DNA for the CDR3: TGTGCCAGTAGTATAGATCGGTGGAACACTGAAGCTTTCTTT. The gene calls are TRBV19 and TRBJ1-1; D gene ambiguous. The length of the CDR3 is 14 residues. The V and J ends lost 0 bases and 1 base respectively, with 6 bases between them. From germline, CDR1 is LNHDA and CDR2 SQIVND (reference sequence).

The J gene is TRBJ2-2, the V gene TRBV10-1; D might be TRBD1 (6 bases). The CDR3 is made up of 19 amino acids. Trimming pared 6 bases from V and 0 bases from J, leaving 23 bases between. Looked up from germline, CDR1 is WNHNN and CDR2 is SYGVQD (reference sequence). The CDR3 region has the DNA TGCGCCAGCAGCGCATCCGGCTACTTACAGGGAACGAACACCGGGGAGCTGTTTTTT. Its protein product is CASSASGYLQGTNTGELFF.

This clone has only one observation. The V gene is TRBV5-1, the J gene TRBJ2-7; TRBD2 matches at 15 bases. The germline V gene encodes CDR1 SGHRS and CDR2 YFSETQ. This CDR3 comprises 13 residues. V was clipped by 4 bases and J by 9 bases; unmatched bases: 2. Here the CDR3 DNA reads TGCGCCAGCAGCGGGACTAGCGGGGGGTCGCAGTACGTC. Protein sequence: CASSGTSGGSQYV.

The chain combines TRBV11-3 with TRBJ2-7; D not certain. Trimming removed 1 base at V and 5 bases at J, with 12 bases between. The CDR3 totals 14 residues. Looked up from germline, CDR1 is SGHNT and CDR2 is YENEEA. DNA of the CDR3: TGTGCCAGCAGCTTAGCGGTGCCTTTCCACGAGCAGTACTTC. Translated, it gives CASSLAVPFHEQYF.

CDR3 coding DNA: TGTGCCAGCTCACCGGGACAGGGGGGTGGTGAGCAGTACTTC. Its protein is CASSPGQGGGEQYF. The chain has TRBV18 and TRBJ2-7, with 11 bases matching TRBD1. The CDR3 sequence is 14 residues long. Per germline, CDR1 KGHSH and CDR2 LQKENI. Trimming at V came to 3 bases and at J to 7 bases, leaving 5 bases not matched to a gene.

This rearrangement joins TRBV29-1 to TRBJ2-5; a weak D match, TRBD1 (6 bases). This CDR3 contains 13 residues. Trimming stripped 6 bases from V and 4 bases from J, with 15 bases between. Germline V gene data show CDR1 as SQVTM and CDR2 as ANQGSEA. The CDR3 region is CSVEQGTLETQYF. The CDR3 DNA reads as TGCAGCGTGGAACAGGGAACATTAGAGACCCAGTACTTC.

V usage is TRBV13 and J usage is TRBJ1-6; D perhaps matches TRBD1 (5 bases). The CDR3 is made up of 14 amino acids. Germline CDR1 and CDR2: PRHDT and FYEKMQ (reference sequence). V was trimmed by 5 bases and J by 9 bases, leaving 14 bases between them. CDR3 region: CASSLSGSGSPLHF. The DNA of the CDR3 is TGTGCCAGCAGCCTATCAGGGTCCGGTTCACCCCTCCACTTT.